The entry below gives a single TCR beta chain sequence along with its context. Antigen specificity is unknown. Germline lookup yields CDR1 DFQATT and CDR2 SNEGSKA (reference sequence). Trimming shortened V by 5 bases and J by 5 bases, and 12 bases separated the two germline ends. This CDR3 is built from 12 residues. Those donating, healthy Caucasian individuals from Russia, were aged 6 to 90. PBMCs, at least 7 million per sample, were isolated. This entry belongs to a study of blood T cells in healthy people across ages. Study as a whole: Template switching picked up about one barcoded beta molecule for each two T cells. The study, taken as a whole, reports: Observed TCR beta diversity per million T cells went down as age went up. This fall followed a roughly linear course with age.

Primed by a sample-barcoded 5' primer and a J-beta primer mix, a second PCR proceeded for 7 to 11 cycles. TCRdb analysed the 5' RACE reads with MiXCR anew, one entry per CDR3 protein. The sample yields 650,000 to 1,000,000 distinct CDR3 sequences, approximately 35% seen once. This TCR came from a man younger than 35 in good health. Material: blood. The chain is built from TRBV20-1 and TRBJ1-1, with D possibly being TRBD1 (5 bases). In nucleotides, the CDR3 is TGCAGTGCTCCTGGGACGGGAACTGAAGCTTTCTTT. Its protein product is CSAPGTGTEAFF.